Each of the 23 T cell receptor beta chains below was sequenced from the same sample in a study of T cells expressing NK-cell markers (dated by TCRdb to the early 2020s). The method was 5' RACE. Sequencing instrument: Illumina HiSeq 2000. The reads were reprocessed in TCRdb, with one entry per CDR3 protein sequence and no accompanying DNA. This sample's records show 300,000 to 450,000 distinct CDR3 sequences. Roughly 5.5% of the sample goes to the ten largest clones. Sequencing used blood T cells: a sorted CD56 or NKG2C T cell subset, CD4+ or CD8+ T cells, or bulk PBMC T cells (not recorded which). These receptors all stem from a man aged 18-69 years in good health.

This sequence joins TRBV6-4 and TRBJ1-5. Per the germline V gene, CDR1 is MRHNA and CDR2 is SNTAGT. This CDR3 has 19 residues. CDR3 region: CASSDTHPEPGFPNQPQHF.

The chain employs TRBV12-3 or TRBV12-4 and TRBJ2-5; TCRdb lists TRBD1, though no DNA is available to test this call. The CDR3 covers 15 residues. This CDR3 is CASTTGTGKKETQYF.

The V and J genes are TRBV11-2 and TRBJ2-3; absent DNA, TCRdb's TRBD1 call cannot be checked. CDR1 is SGHAT, CDR2 FQNNGV, per germline. The CDR3 spans 12 residues. CDR3: CASSRGGGHKYF.

The CDR3 protein is CATSGETGGFTGELFF. The chain uses TRBV15 and TRBJ2-2; TCRdb's assignment of TRBD1 cannot be checked, as there is no DNA. CDR1 and CDR2 (germline): LNHNV, YYDKDF (reference sequence). The CDR3 consists of 16 residues.

This chain joins TRBV7-3 and TRBJ2-7; with no DNA, the TCRdb D assignment of TRBD1 cannot be verified. This CDR3 has 21 amino acids. Germline CDR1 is SGHTA and CDR2 is FQGTGA. CDR3 region: CASSLSQSGASGGTPHYEQYF.

This chain connects TRBV4-1 to TRBJ1-6. The germline gives CDR1 MGHRA, CDR2 YSYEKL. The CDR3 loop spans 17 amino acids. The CDR3 is CASSQEVQSSYNSPLHF.

The chain employs TRBV3-1 and TRBJ2-5; TCRdb reports TRBD2, a call that lacks DNA to check it against. The CDR3 has 17 residues. Germline CDR1 LGHDT, CDR2 YNNKEL (reference sequence). The CDR3 sequence is CASSQGALAGIQETQYF.

The rearrangement links TRBV25-1 to TRBJ2-5; TCRdb selects TRBD1, and the lack of DNA leaves this call unchecked. Germline lookup yields CDR1 MGHDK and CDR2 SYGVNS. CDR3 length: 14 residues. CDR3 region: CASSDRTEQETQYF.

The rearrangement uses TRBV5-1 and TRBJ2-7; without DNA, the TCRdb call of TRBD1 cannot be checked. Germline-derived CDR1 and CDR2 are SGHRS and YFSETQ. The CDR3 loop spans 13 amino acids. The CDR3 reads CASSRGQAYEQYF.

The J gene is TRBJ2-1, the V gene TRBV5-1; TCRdb's assignment of TRBD2 cannot be checked, as there is no DNA. CDR3 length: 17 amino acids. Germline CDR1 is SGHRS and CDR2 is YFSETQ. The CDR3 sequence is CASSLGAGGHSYNEQFF.

The chain employs TRBV11-2 and TRBJ2-3; there is no DNA to check the TCRdb D call of TRBD1. Germline-derived CDR1 and CDR2 are SGHAT and FQNNGV. The CDR3 runs to 15 residues. CDR3 loop: CASSLVRGLADTQYF.

The CDR3 protein is CATSDAGQGFSEQFF. The chain is built from TRBV24-1 and TRBJ2-1; TCRdb returns TRBD1, unconfirmable since there is no DNA. Germline V lookup: CDR1 KGHDR, CDR2 SFDVKD. The CDR3 loop spans 15 amino acids.

The CDR3 is CASSPGGRRLQYF. The J gene is TRBJ2-3, the V gene TRBV12-3 or TRBV12-4; lacking DNA, the TRBD2 call made by TCRdb goes unchecked. This CDR3 is built from 13 residues.

This chain's CDR3 is CASSPRRQAVSGGYTF. The genes are TRBV27 and TRBJ1-2; checking the TCRdb D call of TRBD1 is not possible without DNA. CDR3 length: 16 residues. Germline V gene sequence: CDR1 MNHEY, CDR2 SMNVEV (reference sequence).

J is TRBJ1-2 and V is TRBV7-9. Germline CDR1 reads SEHNR; CDR2 reads FQNEAQ (reference sequence). This CDR3 region has 12 residues. Here the CDR3 reads CASSLVVRGYTF.

The chain joins TRBV4-2 to TRBJ2-6. CDR1 and CDR2 from the germline V gene are LGHNA and YNFKEQ. This CDR3 spans 17 amino acids. CDR3 in amino acids: CASSQGTLNSGANVLTF.

The rearrangement uses TRBV2 and TRBJ2-3; TCRdb picks TRBD1, but there is no DNA to check that call. Germline CDR1 is SNHLY and CDR2 is FYNNEI. CDR3 length equals 15 residues. The CDR3 loop is CAGRALGGRGDTQYF.

The chain's CDR3 is CASSSGPTLETQYF. The V and J genes are TRBV6-2 or TRBV6-3 and TRBJ2-5; TCRdb proposes TRBD1, but this gene call is untestable without DNA. Germline V CDR1 and CDR2: MNHEY, SVGEGT. The CDR3 has 14 amino acids.

The chain uses TRBV19 and TRBJ2-3; the D gene TCRdb calls, TRBD1, cannot be checked with no DNA. This CDR3 spans 14 amino acids. The germline gives CDR1 LNHDA, CDR2 SQIVND (reference sequence). This chain's CDR3 is CASSLRGTGDSQYF. The entire variable domain, with the rest obtained from reference TRBV19 and TRBJ2-3, is as follows: DGGITQSPKYLFRKEGQNVTLSCEQNLNHDAMYWYRQDPGQGLRLIYYSQIVNDFQKGDIAEGYSVSREKKESFPLTVTSAQKNPTAFYLCASSLRGTGDSQYFGPGTRLTVL.

V and J are TRBV6-1 and TRBJ2-3; TCRdb reports TRBD2, a call that lacks DNA to check it against. Looked up from germline, CDR1 is MNHNS and CDR2 is SASEGT. The CDR3 is 15 residues long. The CDR3 reads CASSDLEGSTDTQYF.

The V call is TRBV9, the J call TRBJ2-7; TCRdb lists TRBD1, though no DNA is available to test this call. Germline CDR1 is SGDLS and CDR2 is YYNGEE. The CDR3 consists of 17 residues. This chain's CDR3 is CASSPGQGKWRAYEQYF.

V gene TRBV12-3 or TRBV12-4 combines with J gene TRBJ2-2. This CDR3 region has 13 residues. The chain's CDR3 is CASRPRNTGELFF.

The chain joins TRBV5-6 to TRBJ1-4; TCRdb lists TRBD1, though no DNA is available to test this call. Germline CDR1 reads SGHDT; CDR2 reads YYEEEE. The length of the CDR3 is 15 residues. Here the CDR3 reads CASSFRAGGDEKLFF.